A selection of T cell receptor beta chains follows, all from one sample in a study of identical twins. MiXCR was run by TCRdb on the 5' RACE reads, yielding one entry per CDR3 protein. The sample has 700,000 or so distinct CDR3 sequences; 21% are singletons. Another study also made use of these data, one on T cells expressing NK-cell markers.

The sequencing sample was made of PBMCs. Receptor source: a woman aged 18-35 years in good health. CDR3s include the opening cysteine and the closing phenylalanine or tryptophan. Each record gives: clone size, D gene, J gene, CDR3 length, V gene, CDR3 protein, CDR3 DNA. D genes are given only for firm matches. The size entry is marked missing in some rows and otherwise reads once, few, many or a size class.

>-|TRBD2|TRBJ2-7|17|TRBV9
CASSVATGLAGDSEQYF
TGTGCCAGCAGCGTAGCTACGGGGCTAGCGGGAGACTCCGAGCAGTACTTC
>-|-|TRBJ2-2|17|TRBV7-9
CASSQPRDGPNTGELFF
TGTGCCAGCAGCCAGCCCCGAGACGGACCGAACACCGGGGAGCTGTTTTTT
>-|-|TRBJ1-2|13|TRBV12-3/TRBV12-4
CASSFGQVGGYTF
TGTGCCAGCAGTTTCGGGCAGGTTGGTGGCTACACCTTC
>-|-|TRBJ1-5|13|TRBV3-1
CASSRMVSQPQHF
TGTGCCAGCAGCCGCATGGTATCTCAGCCCCAGCATTTT
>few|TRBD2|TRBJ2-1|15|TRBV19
CASSMGAGAYNEQFF
TGTGCCAGTAGTATGGGAGCGGGAGCCTACAATGAGCAGTTCTTC
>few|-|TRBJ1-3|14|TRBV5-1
CASSLEHSGNTIYF
TGCGCCAGCAGCTTGGAGCACTCTGGAAACACCATATATTTT
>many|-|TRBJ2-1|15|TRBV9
CASSGGTGSYNEQFF
TGTGCCAGCAGCGGAGGAACAGGCTCCTACAATGAGCAGTTCTTC
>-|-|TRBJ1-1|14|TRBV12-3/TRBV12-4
CASSLAGATTEAFF
TGTGCCAGCAGTTTGGCGGGGGCGACCACTGAAGCTTTCTTT
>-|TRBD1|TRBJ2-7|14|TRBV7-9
CASSLTGQDYEQYF
TGTGCCAGCAGCTTAACGGGACAGGACTACGAGCAGTACTTC
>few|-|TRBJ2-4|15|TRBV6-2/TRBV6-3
CASSTLIGDKNIQYF
TGTGCCAGCAGTACCCTAATCGGAGACAAAAACATTCAGTACTTC
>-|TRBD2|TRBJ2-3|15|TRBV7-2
CASSASGRESDTQYF
TGTGCCAGCAGCGCTAGCGGGAGGGAGTCAGATACGCAGTATTTT
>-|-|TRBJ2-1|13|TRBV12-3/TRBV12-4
CASSFFPTNEQFF
TGTGCCAGCAGTTTTTTCCCCACAAATGAGCAGTTCTTC
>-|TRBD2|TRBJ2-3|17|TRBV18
CASSQSSGGSFSNTQYF
TGTGCCAGCTCACAGTCGAGCGGGGGCTCGTTCTCGAATACGCAGTATTTT
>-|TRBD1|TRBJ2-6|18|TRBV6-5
CASSYDRGTFSGANVLTF
TGTGCCAGCAGTTACGACAGGGGGACGTTCTCTGGGGCCAACGTCCTGACTTTC
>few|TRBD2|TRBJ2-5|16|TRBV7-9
CASSDAGAGGSETQYF
TGTGCCAGCAGTGACGCGGGTGCGGGGGGCTCGGAGACCCAGTACTTC
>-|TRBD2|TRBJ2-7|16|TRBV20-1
CSARDQRAGSGYEQYF
TGCAGTGCTAGAGATCAAAGAGCGGGGTCGGGCTACGAGCAGTACTTC
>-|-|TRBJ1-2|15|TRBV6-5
CASSYSGGASYGYTF
TGTGCCAGCAGTTACTCTGGGGGCGCAAGCTATGGCTACACCTTC